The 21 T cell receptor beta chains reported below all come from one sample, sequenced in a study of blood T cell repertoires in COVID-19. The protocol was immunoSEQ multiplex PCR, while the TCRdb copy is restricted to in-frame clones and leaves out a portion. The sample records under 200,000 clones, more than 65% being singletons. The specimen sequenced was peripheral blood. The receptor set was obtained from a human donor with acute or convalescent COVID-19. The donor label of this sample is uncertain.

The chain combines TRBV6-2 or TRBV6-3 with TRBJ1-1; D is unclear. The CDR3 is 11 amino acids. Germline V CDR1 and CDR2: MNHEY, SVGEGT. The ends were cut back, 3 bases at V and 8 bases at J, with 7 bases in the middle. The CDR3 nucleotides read TGTGCCAGCAGTTATCTAGGAGAAGCTTTCTTT. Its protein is CASSYLGEAFF.

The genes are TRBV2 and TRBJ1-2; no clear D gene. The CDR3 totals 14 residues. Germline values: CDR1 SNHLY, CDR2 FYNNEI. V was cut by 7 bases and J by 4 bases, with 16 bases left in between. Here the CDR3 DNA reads TGTGCCAGCATCAGAGCAAGGAGCGGCTATGGCTACACCTTC. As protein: CASIRARSGYGYTF. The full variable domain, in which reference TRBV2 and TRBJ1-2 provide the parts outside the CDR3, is EPEVTQTPSHQVTQMGQEVILRCVPISNHLYFYWYRQILGQKVEFLVSFYNNEISEKSEIFDDQFSVERPDGSNFTLKIRSTKLEDSAMYFCASIRARSGYGYTFGSGTRLTVV.

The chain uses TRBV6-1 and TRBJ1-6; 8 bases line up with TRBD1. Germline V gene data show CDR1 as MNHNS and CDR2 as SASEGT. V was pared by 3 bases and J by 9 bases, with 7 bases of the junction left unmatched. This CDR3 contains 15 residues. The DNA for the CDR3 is TGTGCCAGCAGTGATGAAGGACAGGGTACTTCACCCCTCCACTTT. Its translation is CASSDEGQGTSPLHF.

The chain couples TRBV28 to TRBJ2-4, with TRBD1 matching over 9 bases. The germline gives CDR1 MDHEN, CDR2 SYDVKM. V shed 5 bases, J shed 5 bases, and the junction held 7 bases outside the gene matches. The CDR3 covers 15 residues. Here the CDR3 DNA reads TGTGCCAGCAGTGGGACAGGGAAAGGGCAAAACATTCAGTACTTC. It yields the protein CASSGTGKGQNIQYF.

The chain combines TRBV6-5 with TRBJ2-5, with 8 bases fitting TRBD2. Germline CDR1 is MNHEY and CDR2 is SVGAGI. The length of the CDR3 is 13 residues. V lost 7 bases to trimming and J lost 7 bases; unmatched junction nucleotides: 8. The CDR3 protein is CASTRGGWGTQYF. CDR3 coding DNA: TGTGCCAGCACCCGGGGGGGCTGGGGGACCCAGTACTTC.

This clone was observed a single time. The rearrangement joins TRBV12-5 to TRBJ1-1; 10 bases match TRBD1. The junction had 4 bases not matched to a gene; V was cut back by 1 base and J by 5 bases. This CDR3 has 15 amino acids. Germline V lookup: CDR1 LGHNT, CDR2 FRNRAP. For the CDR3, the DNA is TGTGCTAGTGGTTTGGGACAGGGGGCTAGGACTGAAGCTTTCTTT. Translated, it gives CASGLGQGARTEAFF.

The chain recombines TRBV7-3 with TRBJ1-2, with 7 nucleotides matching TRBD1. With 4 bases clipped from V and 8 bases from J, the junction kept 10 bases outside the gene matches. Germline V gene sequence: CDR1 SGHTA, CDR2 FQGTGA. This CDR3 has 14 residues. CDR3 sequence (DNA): TGTGCCAGCAGCTCCAGGGGGGACCGAGGAGGCTACACCTTC. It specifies CASSSRGDRGGYTF.

CDR3 DNA: TGTGCCAGCAGCTCCCAGGGAAGTTGGGCTGAAGCTTTCTTT. It codes for CASSSQGSWAEAFF. The J gene is TRBJ1-1, the V gene TRBV13; D perhaps matches TRBD1 (5 bases). Trimming left V 4 bases short and J 6 bases short, with 15 bases between. This CDR3 comprises 14 residues. CDR1 and CDR2 (germline): PRHDT, FYEKMQ (reference sequence). Complete variable domain (other parts from reference TRBV13 and TRBJ1-1): AAGVIQSPRHLIKEKRETATLKCYPIPRHDTVYWYQQGPGQDPQFLISFYEKMQSDKGSIPDRFSAQQFSDYHSELNMSSLELGDSALYFCASSSQGSWAEAFFGQGTRLTVV.

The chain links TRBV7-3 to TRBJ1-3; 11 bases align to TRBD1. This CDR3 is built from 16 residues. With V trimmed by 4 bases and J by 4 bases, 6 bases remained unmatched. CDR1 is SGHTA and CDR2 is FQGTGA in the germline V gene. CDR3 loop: CASSCRDRGSGNTIYF. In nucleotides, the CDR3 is TGTGCCAGCAGCTGCCGGGACAGGGGGTCAGGAAACACCATATATTTT.

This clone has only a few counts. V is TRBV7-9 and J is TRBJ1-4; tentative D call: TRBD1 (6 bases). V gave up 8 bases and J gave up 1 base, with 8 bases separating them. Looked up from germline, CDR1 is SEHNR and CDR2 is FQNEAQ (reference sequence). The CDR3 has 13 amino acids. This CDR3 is CASGGRTNEKLFF. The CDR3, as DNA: TGTGCCAGCGGGGGCAGAACTAATGAAAAACTGTTTTTT.

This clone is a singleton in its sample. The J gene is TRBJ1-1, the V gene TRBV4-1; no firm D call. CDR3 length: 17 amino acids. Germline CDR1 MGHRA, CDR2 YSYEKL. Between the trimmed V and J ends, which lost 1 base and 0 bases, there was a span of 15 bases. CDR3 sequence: CASSQVPGRAMNTEAFF. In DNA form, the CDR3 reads TGCGCCAGCAGCCAAGTTCCGGGGAGGGCAATGAACACTGAAGCTTTCTTT.

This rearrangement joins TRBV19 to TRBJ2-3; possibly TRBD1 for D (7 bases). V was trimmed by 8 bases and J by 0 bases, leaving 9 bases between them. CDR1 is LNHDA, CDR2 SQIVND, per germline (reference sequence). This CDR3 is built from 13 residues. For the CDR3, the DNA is TGTGCCAGTGCGGGACAGAGCACAGATACGCAGTATTTT. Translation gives CASAGQSTDTQYF.

CDR3 amino acids: CASSSLAGVPSTDTQYF. DNA of the CDR3: TGTGCCAGCAGCTCGCTAGCGGGCGTTCCTAGCACAGATACGCAGTATTTT. V usage is TRBV7-2 and J usage is TRBJ2-3, with 8 positions matching TRBD2. The ends lost 4 bases at V and 0 bases at J; junction bases unmatched: 9. CDR1 SGHTA and CDR2 FQGNSA come from the germline V gene. The CDR3 is made up of 17 amino acids.

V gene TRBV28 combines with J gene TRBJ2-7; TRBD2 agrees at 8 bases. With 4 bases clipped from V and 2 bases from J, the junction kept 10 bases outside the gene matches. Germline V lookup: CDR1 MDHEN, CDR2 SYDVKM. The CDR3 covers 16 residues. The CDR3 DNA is TGTGCCAGCAGTTCCCCCAGCGGGGGTGAGACCTACGAGCAGTACTTC. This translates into CASSSPSGGETYEQYF.

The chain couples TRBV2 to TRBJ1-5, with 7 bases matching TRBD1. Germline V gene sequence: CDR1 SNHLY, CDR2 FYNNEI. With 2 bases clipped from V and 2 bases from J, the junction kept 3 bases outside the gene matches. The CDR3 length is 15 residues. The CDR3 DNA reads TGTGCCAGCAGTGAATTCCAGGGGGGCAATCAGCCCCAGCATTTT. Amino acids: CASSEFQGGNQPQHF.

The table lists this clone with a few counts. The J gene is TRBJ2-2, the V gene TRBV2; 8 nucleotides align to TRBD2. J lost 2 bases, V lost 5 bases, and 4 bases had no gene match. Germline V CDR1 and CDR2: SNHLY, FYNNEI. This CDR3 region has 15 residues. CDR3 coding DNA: TGTGCCAGCAGTCGTAGCGGGGCTAACACCGGGGAGCTGTTTTTT. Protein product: CASSRSGANTGELFF.

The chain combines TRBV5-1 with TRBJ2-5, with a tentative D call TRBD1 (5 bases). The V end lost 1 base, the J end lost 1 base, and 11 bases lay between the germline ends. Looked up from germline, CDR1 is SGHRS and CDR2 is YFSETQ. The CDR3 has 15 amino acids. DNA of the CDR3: TGCGCCAGCAGCTTGAAAGGGGCGGTCCAAGAGACCCAGTACTTC. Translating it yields CASSLKGAVQETQYF.

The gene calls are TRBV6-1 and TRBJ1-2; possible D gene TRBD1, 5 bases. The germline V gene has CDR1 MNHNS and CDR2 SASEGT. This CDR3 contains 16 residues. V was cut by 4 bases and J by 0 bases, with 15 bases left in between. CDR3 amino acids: CASSAGRGLPNYGYTF. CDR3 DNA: TGTGCCAGCAGTGCAGGAAGGGGCCTCCCTAACTATGGCTACACCTTC.

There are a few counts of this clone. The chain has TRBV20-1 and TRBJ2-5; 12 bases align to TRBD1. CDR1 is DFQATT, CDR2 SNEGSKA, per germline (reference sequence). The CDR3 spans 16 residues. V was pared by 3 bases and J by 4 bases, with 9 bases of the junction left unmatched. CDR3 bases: TGCAGTGCTAGTCCAGGGACAGGGGGCTTGGGAGAGACCCAGTACTTC. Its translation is CSASPGTGGLGETQYF.

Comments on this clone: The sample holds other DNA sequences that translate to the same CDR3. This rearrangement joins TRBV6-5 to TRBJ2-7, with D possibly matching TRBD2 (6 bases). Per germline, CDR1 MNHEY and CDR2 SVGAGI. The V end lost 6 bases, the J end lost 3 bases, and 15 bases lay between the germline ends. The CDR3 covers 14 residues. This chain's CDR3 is CASRAVRDFYEQYF. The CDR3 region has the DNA TGTGCCAGCAGGGCCGTCCGGGACTTCTACGAGCAGTACTTC.

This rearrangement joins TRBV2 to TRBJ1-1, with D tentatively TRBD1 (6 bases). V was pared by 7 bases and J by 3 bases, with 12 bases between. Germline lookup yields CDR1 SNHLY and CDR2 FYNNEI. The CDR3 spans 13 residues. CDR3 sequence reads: CASKDEGDTEAFF. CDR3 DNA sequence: TGTGCCAGCAAAGACGAGGGGGACACTGAAGCTTTCTTT.